A single sample is the source of the 16 T cell receptor beta chains below, sequenced in a study of blood T cell repertoires in COVID-19. Profiled with immunoSEQ multiplex PCR; TCRdb holds only in-frame clones, not every one. The sample records some 120,000 clones, about 74% being singletons. What was sequenced was peripheral blood. These receptors were obtained from a human donor in a cohort sampled during active COVID-19.

At least ten counts were recorded for this clone. The chain recombines TRBV24-1 with TRBJ2-7; TRBD1 is a possible D gene (8 bases). The CDR3 loop spans 14 amino acids. The germline V and J ends were trimmed by 4 bases and 7 bases, with 16 bases remaining between them. Per the germline V gene, CDR1 is KGHDR and CDR2 is SFDVKD. The CDR3 loop reads CATSDSGGGGEQYF. The CDR3, as DNA: TGTGCCACCAGTGACTCAGGGGGCGGGGGAGAGCAGTACTTC.

The rearrangement uses TRBV3-1 (or the pseudogene TRBV3-2) and TRBJ1-1, with D unresolved. Germline CDR1 and CDR2: LGHDT and YNNKEL (reference sequence). V was pared by 7 bases and J by 0 bases, with 15 bases between. This CDR3 is 15 amino acids long. The CDR3 loop reads CASISSGGLNTEAFF. Here the CDR3 DNA reads TGTGCCAGCATCTCCAGTGGCGGTTTGAACACTGAAGCTTTCTTT.

The chain uses TRBV3-1 (or the pseudogene TRBV3-2) and TRBJ2-7; 7 bases are shared with TRBD2. CDR1 is LGHDT and CDR2 is YNNKEL in the germline V gene (reference sequence). Trimming at V came to 5 bases and at J to 4 bases, leaving 8 bases not matched to a gene. CDR3 length equals 14 residues. CDR3 in DNA: TGTGCCAGCAGCGACAGACTAGCAAATTACGAGCAGTACTTC. Protein product: CASSDRLANYEQYF.

The chain carries TRBV4-2 and TRBJ2-7; 7 nucleotides agree with TRBD1. Germline CDR1 and CDR2: LGHNA and YNFKEQ. The V and J ends lost 3 bases and 0 bases, in that order; junction bases with no gene match: 8. The CDR3 has 16 amino acids. CDR3 nucleotide sequence: TGTGCCAGCAGCCAGGACCCGACAGGGAGCTCCTACGAGCAGTACTTC. Its protein product is CASSQDPTGSSYEQYF.

This clone was found a few times. The CDR3 DNA is TGTGCCAGCAGCTTAACCCGGGACAGGGGTCACGAGCAGTACTTC. Translated, it gives CASSLTRDRGHEQYF. V usage is TRBV11-1 and J usage is TRBJ2-7; 10 bases map to TRBD1. Germline CDR1 is SGHAT and CDR2 is FQDESV (reference sequence). This CDR3 has 15 residues. V shed 2 bases, J shed 5 bases, and the junction held 6 bases outside the gene matches.

This sequence joins TRBV6-1 and TRBJ2-7; weak D call: TRBD1 (6 bases). CDR3 length equals 15 residues. The germline V and J ends were trimmed by 1 base and 2 bases, with 12 bases remaining between them. Germline CDR1 reads MNHNS; CDR2 reads SASEGT. Written as DNA, the CDR3 is TGTGCCAGCAGTGAAGGGACAGCCTCCGCCTACGAGCAGTACTTC. The encoded protein is CASSEGTASAYEQYF.

This chain joins TRBV27 and TRBJ1-1; TRBD1 agrees at 7 bases. Per the germline V gene, CDR1 is MNHEY and CDR2 is SMNVEV (reference sequence). The length of the CDR3 is 13 residues. V lost 8 bases to trimming and J lost 5 bases; unmatched junction nucleotides: 8. The CDR3 reads CASGPGGSTEAFF. CDR3 nucleotide sequence: TGTGCCAGCGGACCAGGGGGAAGTACTGAAGCTTTCTTT.

The V gene is TRBV3-1 (or the pseudogene TRBV3-2), the J gene TRBJ1-3; TRBD1 aligns across 7 bases. Germline V CDR1 and CDR2: LGHDT, YNNKEL (reference sequence). V dropped 1 base and J dropped 0; count of bases not matched to a gene: 0. CDR3 size: 15 residues. The chain's CDR3 is CASSQGTGSGNTIYF. Written as DNA, the CDR3 is TGTGCCAGCAGCCAAGGGACAGGCTCTGGAAACACCATATATTTT.

The genes are TRBV6-5 and TRBJ1-1; D is perhaps TRBD1 (5 bases). V was trimmed by 3 bases and J by 5 bases, leaving 16 bases between them. This CDR3 is built from 15 residues. Germline V lookup: CDR1 MNHEY, CDR2 SVGAGI. The CDR3 coding sequence is TGTGCCAGCAGTTATGGGGCTTCAGGGCGTACTGAAGCTTTCTTT. Its protein product is CASSYGASGRTEAFF.

The chain uses TRBV3-1 (or the pseudogene TRBV3-2) and TRBJ1-2, with D unclear. The CDR3 loop spans 15 amino acids. Germline V gene lookup returns CDR1 LGHDT and CDR2 YNNKEL (reference sequence). Trimming removed 1 base at V and 7 bases at J, with 16 bases between. In DNA, the CDR3 is TGTGCCAGCAGCCAAGGCCGGGTCTCCGGATTTGGCTACACCTTC. It translates to CASSQGRVSGFGYTF.

This clone has a handful of counts. CDR3 nucleotides: TGTGCCAGCAGTTTATGGGCTAGCGGTCAAGAGACCCAGTACTTC. It translates to CASSLWASGQETQYF. J is TRBJ2-5 and V is TRBV28, with 7 bases lining up with TRBD2. J lost 2 bases, V lost 0 bases, and 3 bases had no gene match. This CDR3 spans 15 amino acids. Germline CDR1 reads MDHEN; CDR2 reads SYDVKM.

This rearrangement joins TRBV4-1 to TRBJ1-2; D uncertain. The CDR3 length is 18 residues. The germline gives CDR1 MGHRA, CDR2 YSYEKL. V lost 3 bases and J lost 6, with 26 bases in between. The chain's CDR3 is CASSHRSFYGRNENGYTF. DNA of the CDR3: TGCGCCAGCAGCCACCGTTCTTTTTATGGCAGAAACGAAAATGGCTACACCTTC.

This chain connects TRBV2 to TRBJ2-7, with D perhaps matching TRBD2 (5 bases). CDR3 length equals 14 residues. Germline values: CDR1 SNHLY, CDR2 FYNNEI. V lost 6 bases and J 5 bases, leaving 17 bases between the germline ends. The CDR3 region has the DNA TGTGCCAGCAGAGAATCGGAGGTGGGAGACGAGCAGTACTTC. Encoded protein: CASRESEVGDEQYF.

The V gene is TRBV11-3, the J gene TRBJ1-2, with TRBD1 matching 7 bases. J was trimmed by 3 bases and V by 5 bases; bases with no gene match: 3. Germline CDR1 SGHNT, CDR2 YENEEA. The CDR3 loop spans 13 amino acids. The CDR3 DNA follows: TGTGCCAGCAGCCACAGGGGTGACTATGGCTACACCTTC. Protein: CASSHRGDYGYTF.

With respect to this clone: Mismatch with germline at one junction end may stem from a read error. This chain links TRBV6-6 with TRBJ1-2; D gene ambiguous. The CDR3 is 15 amino acids. Germline CDR1 and CDR2: MNHNY and SVGAGI (reference sequence). In DNA form, the CDR3 reads TGTGCCAGCAGTTACGACCCGACCTCGGAGTTTGCCGCGGCCTTC. Protein: CASSYDPTSEFAAAF.

J is TRBJ2-1 and V is TRBV11-1; 10 bases match TRBD2. Trimming removed 7 bases from V and 10 bases from J; junction bases left unmatched: 7. This CDR3 has 13 amino acids. Germline assignment: CDR1 SGHAT and CDR2 FQDESV (reference sequence). Written as DNA, the CDR3 is TGTGCCAGCAAGGAGCGGGGGGGCCGAGAGCAGTTCTTC. Translation gives CASKERGGREQFF.